What follows are 12 T cell receptor beta chains derived from one specimen sequenced in a study of OX40 agonist ivuxolimab in advanced cancers. Sequencing was performed with immunoSEQ multiplex PCR; in TCRdb, only in-frame clones are kept and a portion is missing. The table shows over 20,000 clones, with 65% to 90% occurring only once. This specimen was CD4+ or CD8+ T cells sorted from blood, taken in a trial of the OX40 agonist ivuxolimab. These receptors came from an adult with an advanced solid tumor such as melanoma, head and neck, liver or kidney cancer.

The chain links TRBV6-6 to TRBJ2-7; 7 bases line up with TRBD2. Germline-derived CDR1 and CDR2 are MNHNY and SVGAGI (reference sequence). Unmatched junction bases numbered 12, after V lost 6 bases and J lost 7 bases. The CDR3 consists of 14 residues. The CDR3 spells CASSNPGGSGEQYF. CDR3 nucleotides: TGTGCCAGCAGCAACCCCGGGGGGTCTGGGGAGCAGTACTTC.

The CDR3 DNA sequence: TGCGCCAGCAGCTTGGAGGGTGGGGGTCATGAGCAGTTCTTC. Amino acids: CASSLEGGGHEQFF. The chain recombines TRBV5-1 with TRBJ2-1; D is tentatively TRBD1 or TRBD2 (5 bases each). Germline assignment: CDR1 SGHRS and CDR2 YFSETQ. This CDR3 has 14 amino acids. V was pared by 0 bases and J by 8 bases, with 12 bases between.

The V gene is TRBV19, the J gene TRBJ1-3, with a possible D match to TRBD1 (6 bases). V was pared by 3 bases and J by 4 bases, with 10 bases between. This CDR3 contains 14 residues. CDR1 and CDR2 (germline): LNHDA, SQIVND (reference sequence). This chain's CDR3 is CASSMGGAGNTIYF. In nucleotides, the CDR3 is TGTGCCAGTAGTATGGGGGGCGCGGGAAACACCATATATTTT.

The rearrangement links TRBV10-3 to TRBJ2-5; D may be TRBD2 (5 bases). V dropped 4 bases and J dropped 11 bases, with 11 bases sitting between them. Germline V gene data show CDR1 as ENHRY and CDR2 as SYGVKD. This CDR3 has 11 residues. The CDR3 spells CAISAGREQYF. The CDR3 DNA is TGTGCCATCAGTGCGGGAAGGGAACAGTACTTC.

The chain recombines TRBV18 with TRBJ2-7, with 9 bases that match TRBD2. The V and J ends lost 2 bases and 3 bases, in that order; junction bases with no gene match: 5. This CDR3 comprises 15 residues. In germline, CDR1 is KGHSH, CDR2 LQKENI. The CDR3, as DNA: TGTGCCAGCTCACCAGAGGCACTAGCGGGCTACGAGCAGTACTTC. Translating gives CASSPEALAGYEQYF.

The chain joins TRBV6-5 to TRBJ1-6, with D unclear. The CDR3 length is 15 residues. Germline loops: CDR1 MNHEY, CDR2 SVGAGI. Trimming shortened V by 6 bases and J by 4 bases, and 13 bases separated the two germline ends. Here the CDR3 DNA reads TGTGCCAGCAGCCGGCCGGCTCCTTATAATTCACCCCTCCACTTT. This gives the protein CASSRPAPYNSPLHF.

V and J are TRBV2 and TRBJ1-6; TRBD1 is a possible D gene (6 bases). V shed 4 bases and J shed 0 bases, with 13 bases lying between them. Germline values: CDR1 SNHLY, CDR2 FYNNEI. This CDR3 contains 17 residues. The CDR3 sequence: CASSVREGVSYNSPLHF. For the CDR3, the DNA is TGTGCCAGCAGTGTTAGGGAGGGGGTCTCCTATAATTCACCCCTCCACTTT.

The rearrangement uses TRBV11-2 and TRBJ2-4; D uncertain. The CDR3 has 17 amino acids. CDR1 is SGHAT, CDR2 FQNNGV, per germline. Trimming took 3 bases from V and 2 from J, leaving 17 bases between them. The CDR3 nucleotides read TGTGCCAGCAGCTTCGGATCCCTTTGGCGACCCAAAAACATTCAGTACTTC. Translated, it gives CASSFGSLWRPKNIQYF.

The J gene is TRBJ1-1, the V gene TRBV6-1, with TRBD1 matching over 8 bases. The CDR3 has 14 residues. Trimming cost V 7 bases and J 6 bases; bases outside gene matches: 10. Germline V lookup: CDR1 MNHNS, CDR2 SASEGT. This CDR3 reads CASTLGQVLSEAFF. The CDR3 nucleotides are TGTGCCAGCACCCTGGGACAGGTATTATCTGAAGCTTTCTTT.

The V and J genes are TRBV4-3 and TRBJ2-5; D perhaps matches TRBD2 (5 bases). Trimming pared 3 bases from V and 5 bases from J, leaving 10 bases between. CDR1 LGHNA and CDR2 YSLEER come from the germline V gene. The CDR3 runs to 13 residues. This CDR3 reads CASSQETGETQYF. The CDR3 bases are TGCGCCAGCAGCCAGGAGACGGGGGAGACCCAGTACTTC.

The DNA for the CDR3 is TGTGCCAGCGAATTTCAGGGGGGCTACGAGCAGTACTTC. This encodes CASEFQGGYEQYF. The genes are TRBV2 and TRBJ2-7; D perhaps matches TRBD1 (7 bases). The germline gives CDR1 SNHLY, CDR2 FYNNEI. The CDR3 contains 13 residues. With 8 bases removed from V and 3 bases from J, the gap between germline ends came to 14 bases.

This clone was seen once. This sequence joins TRBV2 and TRBJ2-5; TRBD2 matches at 8 bases. V was pared by 5 bases and J by 0 bases, with 11 bases of the junction left unmatched. The CDR3 covers 17 residues. Germline V gene lookup returns CDR1 SNHLY and CDR2 FYNNEI. The CDR3 reads CASSLSQRGIYQETQYF. In nucleotides, the CDR3 is TGTGCCAGCAGTCTTTCCCAGCGGGGGATCTACCAAGAGACCCAGTACTTC. The full variable domain, in which reference TRBV2 and TRBJ2-5 provide the parts outside the CDR3, is EPEVTQTPSHQVTQMGQEVILRCVPISNHLYFYWYRQILGQKVEFLVSFYNNEISEKSEIFDDQFSVERPDGSNFTLKIRSTKLEDSAMYFCASSLSQRGIYQETQYFGPGTRLLVL.